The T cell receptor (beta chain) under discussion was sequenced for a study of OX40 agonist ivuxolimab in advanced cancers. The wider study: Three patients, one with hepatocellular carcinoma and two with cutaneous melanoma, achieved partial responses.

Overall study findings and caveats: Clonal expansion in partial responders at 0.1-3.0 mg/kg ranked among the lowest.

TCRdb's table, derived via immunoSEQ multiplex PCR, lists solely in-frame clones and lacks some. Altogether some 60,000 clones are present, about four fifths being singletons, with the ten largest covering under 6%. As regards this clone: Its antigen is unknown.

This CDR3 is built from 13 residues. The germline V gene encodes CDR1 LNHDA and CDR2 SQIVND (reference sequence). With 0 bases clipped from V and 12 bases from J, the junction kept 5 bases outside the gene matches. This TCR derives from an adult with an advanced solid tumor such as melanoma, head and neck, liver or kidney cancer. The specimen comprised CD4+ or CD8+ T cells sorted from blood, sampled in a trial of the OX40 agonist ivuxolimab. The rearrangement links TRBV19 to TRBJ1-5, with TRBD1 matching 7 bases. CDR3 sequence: CASSIEQGERQHF. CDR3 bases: TGTGCCAGTAGTATAGAGCAGGGGGAGCGCCAGCATTTT.